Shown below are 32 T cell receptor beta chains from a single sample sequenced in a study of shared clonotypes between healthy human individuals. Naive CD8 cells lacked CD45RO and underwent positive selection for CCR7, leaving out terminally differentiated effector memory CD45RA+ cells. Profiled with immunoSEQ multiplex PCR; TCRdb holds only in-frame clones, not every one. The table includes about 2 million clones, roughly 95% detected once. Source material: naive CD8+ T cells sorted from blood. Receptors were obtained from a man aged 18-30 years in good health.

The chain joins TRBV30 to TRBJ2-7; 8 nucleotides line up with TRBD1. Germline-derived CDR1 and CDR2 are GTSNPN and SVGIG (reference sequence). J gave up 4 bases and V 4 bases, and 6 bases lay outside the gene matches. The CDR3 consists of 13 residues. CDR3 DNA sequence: TGTGCCTGGACCCCCGGGACAGGATACGAGCAGTACTTC. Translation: CAWTPGTGYEQYF.

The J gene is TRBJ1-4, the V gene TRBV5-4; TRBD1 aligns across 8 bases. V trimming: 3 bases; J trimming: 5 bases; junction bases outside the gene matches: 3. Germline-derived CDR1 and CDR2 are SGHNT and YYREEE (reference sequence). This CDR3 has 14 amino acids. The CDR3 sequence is CASSSWTGNEKLFF. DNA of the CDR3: TGTGCCAGCAGCTCATGGACAGGGAATGAAAAACTGTTTTTT.

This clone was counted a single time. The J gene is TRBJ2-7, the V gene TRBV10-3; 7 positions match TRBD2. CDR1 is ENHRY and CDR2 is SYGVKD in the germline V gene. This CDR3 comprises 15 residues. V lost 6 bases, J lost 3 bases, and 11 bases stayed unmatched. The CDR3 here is CAISPAGEGLYEQYF. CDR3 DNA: TGTGCCATCAGCCCCGCGGGGGAGGGCCTCTACGAGCAGTACTTC.

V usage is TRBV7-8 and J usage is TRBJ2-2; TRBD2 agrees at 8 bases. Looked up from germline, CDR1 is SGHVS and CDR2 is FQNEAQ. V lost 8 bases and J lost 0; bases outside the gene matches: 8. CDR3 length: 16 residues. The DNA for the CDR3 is TGTGCCAGCTATTGGGTAGCGGGATCGAACACCGGGGAGCTGTTTTTT. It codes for CASYWVAGSNTGELFF. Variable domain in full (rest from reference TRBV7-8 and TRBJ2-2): GAGVSQSPRYKVAKRGQDVALRCDPISGHVSLFWYQQALGQGPEFLTYFQNEAQLDKSGLPSDRFFAERPEGSVSTLKIQRTQQEDSAVYLCASYWVAGSNTGELFFGEGSRLTVL.

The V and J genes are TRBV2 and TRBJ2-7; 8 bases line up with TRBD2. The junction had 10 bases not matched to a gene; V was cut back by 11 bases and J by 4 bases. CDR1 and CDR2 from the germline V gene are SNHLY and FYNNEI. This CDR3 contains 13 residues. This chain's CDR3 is CACRVAGLYEQYF. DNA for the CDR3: TGTGCCTGCCGAGTAGCGGGACTGTACGAGCAGTACTTC.

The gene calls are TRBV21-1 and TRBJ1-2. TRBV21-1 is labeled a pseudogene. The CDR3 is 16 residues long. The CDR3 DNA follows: TGTGCCAGCAGAGTACAGGTGGGGGGCCAAAACTATGGCTACACCTTC. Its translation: CASRVQVGGQNYGYTF.

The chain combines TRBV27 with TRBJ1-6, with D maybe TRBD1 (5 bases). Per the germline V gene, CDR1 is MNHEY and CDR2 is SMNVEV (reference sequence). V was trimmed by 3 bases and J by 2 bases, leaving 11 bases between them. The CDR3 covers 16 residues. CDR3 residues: CASSLGVGTYNSPLHF. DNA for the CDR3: TGTGCCAGCAGTTTGGGGGTAGGCACCTATAATTCACCCCTCCACTTT.

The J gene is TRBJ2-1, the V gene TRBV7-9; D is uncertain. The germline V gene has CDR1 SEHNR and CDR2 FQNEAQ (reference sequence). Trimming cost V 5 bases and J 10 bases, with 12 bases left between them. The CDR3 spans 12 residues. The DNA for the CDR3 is TGTGCCAGCAGCCCGAGTTACGCGGAGCAGTTCTTC. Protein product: CASSPSYAEQFF. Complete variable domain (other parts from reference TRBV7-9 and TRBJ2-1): DTGVSQNPRHKITKRGQNVTFRCDPISEHNRLYWYRQTLGQGPEFLTYFQNEAQLEKSRLLSDRFSAERPKGSFSTLEIQRTEQGDSAMYLCASSPSYAEQFFGPGTRLTVL.

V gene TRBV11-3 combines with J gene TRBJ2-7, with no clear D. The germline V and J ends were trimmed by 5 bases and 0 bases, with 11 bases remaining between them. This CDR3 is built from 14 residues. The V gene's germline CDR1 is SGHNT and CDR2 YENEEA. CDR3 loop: CASSPTWSSYEQYF. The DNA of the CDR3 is TGTGCCAGCAGCCCTACATGGAGCTCCTACGAGCAGTACTTC.

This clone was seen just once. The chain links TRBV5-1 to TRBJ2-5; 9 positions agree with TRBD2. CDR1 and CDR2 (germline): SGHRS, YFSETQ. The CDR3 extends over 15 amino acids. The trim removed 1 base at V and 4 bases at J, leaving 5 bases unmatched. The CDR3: CASSLLAGAVETQYF. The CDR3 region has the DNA TGCGCCAGCAGCTTGTTAGCGGGGGCCGTAGAGACCCAGTACTTC.

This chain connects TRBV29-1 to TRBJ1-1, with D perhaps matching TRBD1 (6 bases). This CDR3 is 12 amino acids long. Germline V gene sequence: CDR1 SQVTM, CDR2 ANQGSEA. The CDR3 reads CKVRGLNTEAFF. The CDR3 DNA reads TGCAAAGTCAGGGGACTGAACACTGAAGCTTTCTTT.

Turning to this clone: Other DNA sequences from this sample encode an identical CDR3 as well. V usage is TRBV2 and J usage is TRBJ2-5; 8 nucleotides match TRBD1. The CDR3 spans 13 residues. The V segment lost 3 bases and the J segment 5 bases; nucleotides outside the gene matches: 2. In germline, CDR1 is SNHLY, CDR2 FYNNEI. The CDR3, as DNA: TGTGCCAGCAGTGACCAGGGGGCGGAGACCCAGTACTTC. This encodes CASSDQGAETQYF. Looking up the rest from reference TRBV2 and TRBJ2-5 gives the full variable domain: EPEVTQTPSHQVTQMGQEVILRCVPISNHLYFYWYRQILGQKVEFLVSFYNNEISEKSEIFDDQFSVERPDGSNFTLKIRSTKLEDSAMYFCASSDQGAETQYFGPGTRLLVL.

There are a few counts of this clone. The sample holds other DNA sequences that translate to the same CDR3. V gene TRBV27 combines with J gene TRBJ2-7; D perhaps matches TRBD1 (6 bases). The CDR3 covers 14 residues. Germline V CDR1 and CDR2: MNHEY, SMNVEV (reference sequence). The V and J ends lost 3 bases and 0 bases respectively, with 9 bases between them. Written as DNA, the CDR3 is TGTGCCAGCAGTTTGGGGGCGGACTCCTACGAGCAGTACTTC. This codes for CASSLGADSYEQYF.

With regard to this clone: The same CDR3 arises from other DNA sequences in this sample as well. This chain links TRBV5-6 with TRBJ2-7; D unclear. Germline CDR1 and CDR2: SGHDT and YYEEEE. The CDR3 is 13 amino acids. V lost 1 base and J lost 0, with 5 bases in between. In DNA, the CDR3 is TGTGCCAGCAGCTTGTTTAGCTCCTACGAGCAGTACTTC. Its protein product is CASSLFSSYEQYF.

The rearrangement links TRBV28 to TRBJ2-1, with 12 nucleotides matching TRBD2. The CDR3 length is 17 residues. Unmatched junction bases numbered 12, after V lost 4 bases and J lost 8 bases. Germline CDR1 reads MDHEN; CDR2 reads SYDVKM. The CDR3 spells CASSSRLLAGGPDEQFF. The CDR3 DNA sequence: TGTGCCAGCAGTTCTCGATTACTAGCGGGGGGACCGGATGAGCAGTTCTTC.

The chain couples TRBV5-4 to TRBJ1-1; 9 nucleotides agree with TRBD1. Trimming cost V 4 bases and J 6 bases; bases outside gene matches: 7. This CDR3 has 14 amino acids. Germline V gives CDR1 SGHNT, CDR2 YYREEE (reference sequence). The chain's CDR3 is CASSPYRGHPEAFF. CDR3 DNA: TGTGCCAGCAGCCCGTACAGGGGGCATCCTGAAGCTTTCTTT. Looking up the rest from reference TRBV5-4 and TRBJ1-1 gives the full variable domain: ETGVTQSPTHLIKTRGQQVTLRCSSQSGHNTVSWYQQALGQGPQFIFQYYREEENGRGNFPPRFSGLQFPNYSSELNVNALELDDSALYLCASSPYRGHPEAFFGQGTRLTVV.

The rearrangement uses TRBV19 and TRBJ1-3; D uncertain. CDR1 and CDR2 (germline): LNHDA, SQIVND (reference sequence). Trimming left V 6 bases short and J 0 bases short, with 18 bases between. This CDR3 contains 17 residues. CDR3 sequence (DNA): TGTGCCAGTAGCCACCGGGATTTTGGTTTCTCTGGAAACACCATATATTTT. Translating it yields CASSHRDFGFSGNTIYF.

The CDR3 DNA sequence: TGCGCCAGCAGGCACCGGGACAGATTGGAAAAACTGTTTTTT. This encodes CASRHRDRLEKLFF. This rearrangement joins TRBV4-1 to TRBJ1-4, with 7 bases lining up with TRBD1. The CDR3 length is 14 residues. V gave up 6 bases and J gave up 8 bases; unmatched junction bases: 9. Germline CDR1 reads MGHRA; CDR2 reads YSYEKL.

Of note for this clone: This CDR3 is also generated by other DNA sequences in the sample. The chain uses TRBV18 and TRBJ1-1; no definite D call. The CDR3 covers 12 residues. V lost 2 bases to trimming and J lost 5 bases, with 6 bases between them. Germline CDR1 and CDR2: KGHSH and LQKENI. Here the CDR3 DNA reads TGTGCCAGCTCACCATCGGGAACTGAAGCTTTCTTT. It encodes CASSPSGTEAFF.

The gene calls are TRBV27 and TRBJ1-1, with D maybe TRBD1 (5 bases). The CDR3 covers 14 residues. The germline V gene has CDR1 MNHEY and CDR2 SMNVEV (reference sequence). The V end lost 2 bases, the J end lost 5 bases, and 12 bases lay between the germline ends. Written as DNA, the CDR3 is TGTGCCAGCAGTTTAGGGCAGGGTCGGACTGAAGCTTTCTTT. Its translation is CASSLGQGRTEAFF.

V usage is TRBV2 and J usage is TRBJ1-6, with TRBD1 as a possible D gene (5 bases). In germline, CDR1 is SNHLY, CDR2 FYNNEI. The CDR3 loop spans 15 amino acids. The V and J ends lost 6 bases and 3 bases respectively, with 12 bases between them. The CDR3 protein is CASREVRGYNSPLHF. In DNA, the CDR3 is TGTGCCAGCAGGGAGGTGAGGGGCTATAATTCACCCCTCCACTTT.

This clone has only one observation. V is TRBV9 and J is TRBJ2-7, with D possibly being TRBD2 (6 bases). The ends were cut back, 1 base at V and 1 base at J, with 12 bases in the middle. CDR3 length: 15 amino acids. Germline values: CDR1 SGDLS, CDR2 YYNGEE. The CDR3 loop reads CASSVYDGGSYEQYF. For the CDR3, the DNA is TGTGCCAGCAGCGTATATGACGGGGGATCCTACGAGCAGTACTTC.

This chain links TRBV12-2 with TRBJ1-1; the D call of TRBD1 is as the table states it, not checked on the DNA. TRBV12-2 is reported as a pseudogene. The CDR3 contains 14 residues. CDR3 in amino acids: CASRWGQKNTEAFF. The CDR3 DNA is TGTGCAAGTCGCTGGGGACAGAAGAACACTGAAGCTTTCTTT.

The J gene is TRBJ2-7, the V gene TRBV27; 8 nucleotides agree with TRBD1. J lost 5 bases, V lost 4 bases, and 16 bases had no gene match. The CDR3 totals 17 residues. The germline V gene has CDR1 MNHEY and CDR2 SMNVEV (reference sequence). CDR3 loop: CASSSLRTGQGMDEQYF. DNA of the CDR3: TGTGCCAGCAGTTCACTCCGGACAGGGCAAGGGATGGACGAGCAGTACTTC.

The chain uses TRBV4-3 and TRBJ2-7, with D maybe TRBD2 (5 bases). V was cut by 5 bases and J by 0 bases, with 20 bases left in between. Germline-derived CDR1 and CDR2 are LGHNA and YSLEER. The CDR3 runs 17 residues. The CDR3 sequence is CASSKTIGGFISYEQYF. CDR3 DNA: TGCGCCAGCAGCAAAACAATAGGCGGGTTCATCTCCTACGAGCAGTACTTC.

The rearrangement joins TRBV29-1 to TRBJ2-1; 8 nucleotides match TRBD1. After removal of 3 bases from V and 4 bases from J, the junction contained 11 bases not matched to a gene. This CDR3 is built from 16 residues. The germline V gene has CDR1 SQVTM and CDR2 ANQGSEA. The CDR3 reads CSVDGSQTGEYNEQFF. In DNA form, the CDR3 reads TGCAGCGTTGACGGATCACAGACAGGGGAATACAATGAGCAGTTCTTC.

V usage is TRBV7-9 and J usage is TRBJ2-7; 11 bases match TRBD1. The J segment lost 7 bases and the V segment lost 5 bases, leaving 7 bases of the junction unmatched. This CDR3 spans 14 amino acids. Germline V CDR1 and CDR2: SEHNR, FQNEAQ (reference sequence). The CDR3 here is CASSPGQGGDEQYF. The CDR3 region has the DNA TGTGCCAGCAGCCCGGGACAGGGGGGAGATGAGCAGTACTTC. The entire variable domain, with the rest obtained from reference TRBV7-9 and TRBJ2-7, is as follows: DTGVSQNPRHKITKRGQNVTFRCDPISEHNRLYWYRQTLGQGPEFLTYFQNEAQLEKSRLLSDRFSAERPKGSFSTLEIQRTEQGDSAMYLCASSPGQGGDEQYFGPGTRLTVT.

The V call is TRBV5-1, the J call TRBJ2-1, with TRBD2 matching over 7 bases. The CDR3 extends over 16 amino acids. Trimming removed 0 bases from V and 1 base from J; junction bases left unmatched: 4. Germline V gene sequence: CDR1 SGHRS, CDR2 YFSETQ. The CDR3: CASSLVVAGSYNEQFF. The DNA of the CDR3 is TGCGCCAGCAGCTTGGTGGTAGCGGGTTCCTACAATGAGCAGTTCTTC.

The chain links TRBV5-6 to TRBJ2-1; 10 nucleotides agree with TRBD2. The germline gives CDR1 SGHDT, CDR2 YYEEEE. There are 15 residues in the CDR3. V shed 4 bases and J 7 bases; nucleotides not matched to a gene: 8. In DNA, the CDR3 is TGTGCCAGCAGCCCCGGACTAGCGGTATTAAATGAGCAGTTCTTC. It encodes CASSPGLAVLNEQFF. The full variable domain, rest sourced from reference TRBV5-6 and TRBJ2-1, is DAGVTQSPTHLIKTRGQQVTLRCSPKSGHDTVSWYQQALGQGPQFIFQYYEEEERQRGNFPDRFSGHQFPNYSSELNVNALLLGDSALYLCASSPGLAVLNEQFFGPGTRLTVL.

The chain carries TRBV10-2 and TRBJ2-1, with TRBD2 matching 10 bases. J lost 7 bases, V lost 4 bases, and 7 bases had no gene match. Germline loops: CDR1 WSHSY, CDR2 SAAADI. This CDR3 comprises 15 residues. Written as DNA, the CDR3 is TGCGCCAGCAGTGTTTACCTAGCGGGAGCTAATGAGCAGTTCTTC. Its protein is CASSVYLAGANEQFF.

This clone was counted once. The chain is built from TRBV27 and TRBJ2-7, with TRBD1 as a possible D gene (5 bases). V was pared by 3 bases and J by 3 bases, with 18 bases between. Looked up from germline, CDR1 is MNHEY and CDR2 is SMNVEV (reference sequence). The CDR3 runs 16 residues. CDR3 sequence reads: CASSLVGPVEFYEQYF. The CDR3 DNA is TGTGCCAGCAGTTTGGTGGGGCCAGTAGAGTTCTACGAGCAGTACTTC.

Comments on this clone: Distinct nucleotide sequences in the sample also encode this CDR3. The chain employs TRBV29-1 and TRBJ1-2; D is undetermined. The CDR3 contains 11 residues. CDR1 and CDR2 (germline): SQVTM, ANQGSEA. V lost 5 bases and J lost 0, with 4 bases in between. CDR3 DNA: TGCAGCGTTTTATCTAACTATGGCTACACCTTC. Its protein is CSVLSNYGYTF.